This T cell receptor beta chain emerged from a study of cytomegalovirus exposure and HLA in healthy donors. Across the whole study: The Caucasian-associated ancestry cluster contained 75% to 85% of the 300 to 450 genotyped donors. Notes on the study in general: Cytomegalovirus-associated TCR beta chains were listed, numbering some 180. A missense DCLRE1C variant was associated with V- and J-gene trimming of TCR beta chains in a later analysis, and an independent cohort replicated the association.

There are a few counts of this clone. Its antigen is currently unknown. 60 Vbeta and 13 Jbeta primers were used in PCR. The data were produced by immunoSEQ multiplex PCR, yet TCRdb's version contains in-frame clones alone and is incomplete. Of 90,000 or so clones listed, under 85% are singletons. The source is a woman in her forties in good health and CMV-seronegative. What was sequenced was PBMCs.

CDR3 region: CASITGVNNEQFF. The CDR3, as DNA: TGTGCCAGCATTACGGGAGTAAACAATGAGCAGTTCTTC. J is TRBJ2-1 and V is TRBV2, with D perhaps matching TRBD2 (6 bases). Deletions cut 7 bases from V and 5 bases from J, with 12 bases between. CDR3 length: 13 amino acids. Germline values: CDR1 SNHLY, CDR2 FYNNEI.